Listed below are T cell receptor beta chains from one sample, sequenced in a study of CD8 T cells in ankylosing spondylitis. TCRdb called the 5' RACE reads again in MiXCR, with one record for every CDR3 protein. Of around 30,000 distinct CDR3 sequences listed, 13% to 15% are singletons. Sequencing used blood. The receptors shown here come from a male donor with ankylosing spondylitis or in good health (not recorded which). Each CDR3 is given with its conserved first and last residue. A D gene is named only where the DNA matches it firmly. Clone size is stated in some rows and not others, as once, few, many or a class when expanded.

clone size: -; D gene: TRBD2; J gene: TRBJ2-7; V gene: TRBV20-1; CDR3 protein: CSARLPTSGRSYEQYF; CDR3 DNA: TGCAGTGCTAGACTACCCACTAGCGGGAGGTCCTACGAGCAGTACTTC
clone size: -; D gene: TRBD2; J gene: TRBJ2-5; V gene: TRBV5-5; CDR3 protein: CASSLVVASGRETQYF; CDR3 DNA: TGTGCCAGCAGCTTGGTCGTGGCTAGCGGGAGAGAGACCCAGTACTTC
clone size: many; D gene: -; J gene: TRBJ1-4; V gene: TRBV4-2; CDR3 protein: CASSQEQRSTNEKLFF; CDR3 DNA: TGTGCCAGCAGCCAAGAGCAGCGCTCCACTAATGAAAAACTGTTTTTT
clone size: few; D gene: -; J gene: TRBJ2-1; V gene: TRBV5-8; CDR3 protein: CASSVGLAGNEQFF; CDR3 DNA: TGTGCCAGCAGCGTGGGGTTAGCTGGAAATGAGCAGTTCTTC
clone size: few; D gene: -; J gene: TRBJ2-2; V gene: TRBV5-1; CDR3 protein: CASSLAGTVPGELFF; CDR3 DNA: TGCGCCAGCAGCTTGGCCGGGACGGTGCCCGGGGAGCTGTTTTTT
clone size: -; D gene: -; J gene: TRBJ1-1; V gene: TRBV5-5; CDR3 protein: CASSLSGASEAFF; CDR3 DNA: TGTGCCAGCAGCTTGTCGGGGGCATCTGAAGCTTTCTTT
clone size: many; D gene: TRBD2; J gene: TRBJ2-3; V gene: TRBV12-3/TRBV12-4; CDR3 protein: CASSLRSGASGGGDTQYF; CDR3 DNA: TGTGCCAGCAGTTTACGGTCCGGGGCTAGCGGGGGAGGGGATACGCAGTATTTT
clone size: -; D gene: TRBD2; J gene: TRBJ2-5; V gene: TRBV3-1; CDR3 protein: CASSQGLAGNSETQYF; CDR3 DNA: TGTGCCAGCAGCCAAGGGCTAGCGGGAAACTCGGAGACCCAGTACTTC
clone size: -; D gene: TRBD1; J gene: TRBJ2-7; V gene: TRBV20-1; CDR3 protein: CSARRAQGVGEQYF; CDR3 DNA: TGCAGTGCTAGACGGGCACAGGGGGTTGGCGAGCAGTACTTC
clone size: few; D gene: TRBD1; J gene: TRBJ2-2; V gene: TRBV6-4; CDR3 protein: CASKTGMNTGELFF; CDR3 DNA: TGTGCCAGCAAGACAGGGATGAACACCGGGGAGCTGTTTTTT
clone size: -; D gene: -; J gene: TRBJ2-7; V gene: TRBV4-2; CDR3 protein: CASSQARNQQYF; CDR3 DNA: TGTGCCAGCAGCCAAGCTCGAAATCAGCAGTACTTC
clone size: -; D gene: -; J gene: TRBJ1-1; V gene: TRBV4-3; CDR3 protein: CASSQGRMNTEAFF; CDR3 DNA: TGCGCCAGCAGCCAAGGCAGGATGAACACTGAAGCTTTCTTT
clone size: few; D gene: -; J gene: TRBJ1-5; V gene: TRBV28; CDR3 protein: CASRMPLGGNQPQHF; CDR3 DNA: TGTGCCAGCAGAATGCCCCTGGGGGGAAATCAGCCCCAGCATTTT
clone size: -; D gene: -; J gene: TRBJ2-2; V gene: TRBV5-1; CDR3 protein: CASSLGISHTGELFF; CDR3 DNA: TGCGCCAGCAGCTTGGGTATCAGTCACACCGGGGAGCTGTTTTTT
clone size: -; D gene: -; J gene: TRBJ1-5; V gene: TRBV6-1; CDR3 protein: CASSEDSGYSNQPQHF; CDR3 DNA: TGTGCCAGCAGTGAGGACAGCGGCTATAGCAATCAGCCCCAGCATTTT
clone size: -; D gene: TRBD1; J gene: TRBJ2-4; V gene: TRBV7-9; CDR3 protein: CASSSPGQKNIQYF; CDR3 DNA: TGTGCCAGCAGCTCCCCGGGACAGAAAAACATTCAGTACTTC
clone size: few; D gene: TRBD1; J gene: TRBJ1-1; V gene: TRBV6-5; CDR3 protein: CASSYGTGDEAFF; CDR3 DNA: TGTGCCAGCAGTTACGGGACAGGGGATGAAGCTTTCTTT
clone size: few; D gene: -; J gene: TRBJ2-2; V gene: TRBV7-9; CDR3 protein: CASSVTLAAGELFF; CDR3 DNA: TGTGCCAGCAGCGTGACCTTAGCGGCCGGGGAGCTGTTTTTT
clone size: few; D gene: TRBD2; J gene: TRBJ2-2; V gene: TRBV19; CDR3 protein: CASSMGREWIGELFF; CDR3 DNA: TGTGCCAGTAGTATGGGGCGGGAGTGGATCGGGGAGCTGTTTTTT
clone size: few; D gene: TRBD2; J gene: TRBJ2-5; V gene: TRBV28; CDR3 protein: CASSPPGGQETQYF; CDR3 DNA: TGTGCCAGCAGTCCCCCGGGGGGCCAAGAGACCCAGTACTTC
clone size: -; D gene: -; J gene: TRBJ1-1; V gene: TRBV12-3/TRBV12-4; CDR3 protein: CASSYRGMNTEAFF; CDR3 DNA: TGTGCCAGCAGTTATAGGGGCATGAACACTGAAGCTTTCTTT
clone size: few; D gene: -; J gene: TRBJ2-7; V gene: TRBV29-1; CDR3 protein: CSVDGGTTYEQYF; CDR3 DNA: TGCAGCGTTGATGGGGGAACGACCTACGAGCAGTACTTC
clone size: -; D gene: -; J gene: TRBJ2-7; V gene: TRBV14; CDR3 protein: CASSDLYTSYEQYF; CDR3 DNA: TGTGCCAGCAGCGATCTTTATACCTCCTACGAGCAGTACTTC
clone size: -; D gene: -; J gene: TRBJ2-2; V gene: TRBV7-7; CDR3 protein: CASSFRVGGELFF; CDR3 DNA: TGTGCCAGCAGCTTTCGCGTGGGCGGGGAGCTGTTTTTT
clone size: -; D gene: -; J gene: TRBJ2-1; V gene: TRBV24-1; CDR3 protein: CATSDSGSPYNEQFF; CDR3 DNA: TGTGCCACCAGTGACTCCGGGAGTCCCTACAATGAGCAGTTCTTC
clone size: -; D gene: -; J gene: TRBJ2-1; V gene: TRBV7-3; CDR3 protein: CASSLSPRRTYNEQFF; CDR3 DNA: TGTGCCAGCAGCTTATCACCCAGGCGAACCTACAATGAGCAGTTCTTC
clone size: -; D gene: -; J gene: TRBJ2-3; V gene: TRBV12-3/TRBV12-4; CDR3 protein: CASSLAQGTDTQYF; CDR3 DNA: TGTGCCAGCAGTTTAGCGCAGGGAACAGATACGCAGTATTTT
clone size: -; D gene: -; J gene: TRBJ1-4; V gene: TRBV7-9; CDR3 protein: CASSAGPSNEKLFF; CDR3 DNA: TGTGCCAGCAGCGCCGGACCGAGTAATGAAAAACTGTTTTTT
clone size: few; D gene: -; J gene: TRBJ2-1; V gene: TRBV28; CDR3 protein: CASSLVRSSYNEQFF; CDR3 DNA: TGTGCCAGCAGTTTAGTTAGAAGCTCCTACAATGAGCAGTTCTTC
clone size: few; D gene: -; J gene: TRBJ2-1; V gene: TRBV12-3/TRBV12-4; CDR3 protein: CASRPGDYNEQFF; CDR3 DNA: TGTGCCAGCAGGCCTGGGGACTACAATGAGCAGTTCTTC
clone size: -; D gene: -; J gene: TRBJ2-1; V gene: TRBV12-3/TRBV12-4; CDR3 protein: CAIGPKQVLSYNEQFF; CDR3 DNA: TGTGCCATCGGACCAAAACAGGTTCTGAGTTACAATGAGCAGTTCTTC
clone size: -; D gene: -; J gene: TRBJ2-2; V gene: TRBV4-3; CDR3 protein: CASSPRGLASTGELFF; CDR3 DNA: TGCGCCAGCAGCCCACGAGGATTAGCGTCCACCGGGGAGCTGTTTTTT
clone size: once; D gene: -; J gene: TRBJ2-2; V gene: TRBV7-2; CDR3 protein: CASSLELRAGELFF; CDR3 DNA: TGTGCCAGCAGCTTGGAGTTGAGGGCCGGGGAGCTGTTTTTT
clone size: few; D gene: -; J gene: TRBJ2-1; V gene: TRBV5-1; CDR3 protein: CASSLALDAVEQFF; CDR3 DNA: TGCGCCAGCAGCTTGGCCCTCGACGCCGTGGAGCAGTTCTTC
clone size: few; D gene: -; J gene: TRBJ1-1; V gene: TRBV12-3/TRBV12-4; CDR3 protein: CASSLSAADTEAFF; CDR3 DNA: TGTGCCAGCAGTTTAAGTGCGGCGGACACTGAAGCTTTCTTT
clone size: -; D gene: TRBD1; J gene: TRBJ2-7; V gene: TRBV3-1; CDR3 protein: CASSLQGVDYEQYF; CDR3 DNA: TGTGCCAGCAGCCTGCAGGGGGTAGACTACGAGCAGTACTTC
clone size: -; D gene: TRBD2; J gene: TRBJ2-7; V gene: TRBV29-1; CDR3 protein: CSAGLAGNEQYF; CDR3 DNA: TGCAGCGCGGGACTAGCGGGAAACGAGCAGTACTTC
clone size: -; D gene: -; J gene: TRBJ2-2; V gene: TRBV6-2/TRBV6-3; CDR3 protein: CASSSGPLNTGELFF; CDR3 DNA: TGTGCCAGCAGCTCGGGACCGCTGAACACCGGGGAGCTGTTTTTT
clone size: few; D gene: -; J gene: TRBJ2-6; V gene: TRBV7-2; CDR3 protein: CASSLQGTVLTF; CDR3 DNA: TGTGCCAGCAGCTTACAGGGCACCGTCCTGACTTTC
clone size: -; D gene: TRBD2; J gene: TRBJ2-3; V gene: TRBV28; CDR3 protein: CASSSANLAGGPTDTQYF; CDR3 DNA: TGTGCCAGCAGTTCCGCAAATCTAGCGGGGGGGCCGACAGATACGCAGTATTTT
clone size: -; D gene: -; J gene: TRBJ2-7; V gene: TRBV9; CDR3 protein: CASSVGQNYEQYF; CDR3 DNA: TGTGCCAGCAGCGTAGGGCAGAACTACGAGCAGTACTTC